These T cell receptor beta chains were read from a single sample in a study of CD8+CD57+ T cells in acquired aplastic anemia. TCRdb ran MiXCR on the reads and lists one entry per CDR3 protein. Of roughly 250,000 distinct CDR3 sequences in the sample, more than 40% are singletons; the top ten hold under 9%. Material for sequencing was sorted CD4+, CD8+, or CD8+CD57+ T cells (not recorded which) from PBMCs. All receptors come from a human donor with aplastic anemia. Both conserved end residues are part of each CDR3. The order of the fields is CDR3 DNA, CDR3 protein, clone size, J gene, D gene, CDR3 length, V gene. D genes are given only for firm matches. Rows may omit the clone size; those that give it use once, few, many or a size class.

TGTGCCAGCAGCGTAGAGCAGGGACGGCACGAGCAGTACTTC	CASSVEQGRHEQYF	.	TRBJ2-7	.	14	TRBV9
TGCAGCGTTGAAGTAGTGGACACCGGAAACACCATATATTTT	CSVEVVDTGNTIYF	many	TRBJ1-3	.	14	TRBV29-1
TGCGCCAGCAGTGAGGGGGGGAACTATGGCTACACCTTC	CASSEGGNYGYTF	.	TRBJ1-2	.	13	TRBV10-2
TGCAGTGCTGCGCTCGGAACCAATCAGCCCCAGCATTTT	CSAALGTNQPQHF	.	TRBJ1-5	.	13	TRBV20-1
TGTGCCAGCAGCCCCCGTTGGTTAGGGAACACTGAAGCTTTCTTT	CASSPRWLGNTEAFF	many	TRBJ1-1	.	15	TRBV3-1
TGCAGCGTTGCCGGGACAGGGGGCGACGGAGCTAATGAAAAACTGTTTTTT	CSVAGTGGDGANEKLFF	.	TRBJ1-4	TRBD1	17	TRBV29-1
TGCAGCGTTGTAGTCGACCCGGACCAGCCCCAGCATTTT	CSVVVDPDQPQHF	.	TRBJ1-5	.	13	TRBV29-1
TGCAGTGCTAGAGAGCAGGACAGCCTTCTAAGCTACACCTTC	CSAREQDSLLSYTF	many	TRBJ1-2	.	14	TRBV20-1
TGTGCCAGCAGCCAAGTAGTCGGGCCCATCACAGATACGCAGTATTTT	CASSQVVGPITDTQYF	many	TRBJ2-3	.	16	TRBV14
TGCAGTGCTAGAGACCCCTCGACTAGCGGGAGGGAGAGGGGTTTTCGCTTT	CSARDPSTSGRERGFRF	.	TRBJ1-6	.	17	TRBV20-1
TGTGCCAGCAGCCCGGGACTATTAGCCTACGAGCATTTT	CASSPGLLAYEHF	.	TRBJ1-5	.	13	TRBV7-9
TGCGCCAGCAGCTTGACCCTCCGGGACGGGCAGTACTTC	CASSLTLRDGQYF	.	TRBJ2-7	.	13	TRBV5-1
TGTGCCAGCAGCCTCCGTGGGCTAGCGGGGAGGGCCCTCACAGATACGCAGTATTTT	CASSLRGLAGRALTDTQYF	.	TRBJ2-3	TRBD2	19	TRBV4-2
TGTGCCAGCAGCCAGGAATCCGGGAGTCATTTGGATGAGCAGTTCTTC	CASSQESGSHLDEQFF	many	TRBJ2-1	.	16	TRBV14
TGTGCCAGCAGCTCAGGAGGGGGGGGGGAGGAAGCTTTCTTT	CASSSGGGGEEAFF	.	TRBJ1-1	.	14	TRBV25-1
TGCGCCAGCGGGGGGGACGTTAAGAGGGGCGCCCAAGAGACCCAGTACTTC	CASGGDVKRGAQETQYF	.	TRBJ2-5	TRBD2	17	TRBV5-1
TGCAGTGCCGCCCGGGACACCTACAACATTCAGTACTTC	CSAARDTYNIQYF	.	TRBJ2-4	.	13	TRBV20-1
TGTGCCAGCAGTGAGGGCAATTCACCCCTCCACTTT	CASSEGNSPLHF	.	TRBJ1-6	.	12	TRBV2
TGTGCCAGCAGTTTCGGGACAACTAGCGGCTCCTACGAGCAGTACTTC	CASSFGTTSGSYEQYF	.	TRBJ2-7	TRBD2	16	TRBV10-3
TGTGCCAGCAGCTCGACAGGTGCCGGGGAGCTGTTTTTT	CASSSTGAGELFF	many	TRBJ2-2	.	13	TRBV7-3
TGTGCCAGTAGTATCTACAGGGAAACTGGAAACACCATATATTTT	CASSIYRETGNTIYF	.	TRBJ1-3	.	15	TRBV19
TGTGCCACCAGTGATTTTGGCAGGGGGGATACCGGGGAGCTGTTTTTT	CATSDFGRGDTGELFF	few	TRBJ2-2	.	16	TRBV24-1
TGTGCCAGCAGCCTGGGACGCAACTATGGCTACACCTTC	CASSLGRNYGYTF	many	TRBJ1-2	.	13	TRBV9
TGTGCCAGCCGGGGGCGTTCGAACACCGGGGAGCTGTTTTTT	CASRGRSNTGELFF	.	TRBJ2-2	.	14	TRBV28
TGCGCCAGCAGCCTCGGGGGGCCTCCCCCTATGCAGTATTTT	CASSLGGPPPMQYF	.	TRBJ2-3	.	14	TRBV5-1
TGCGCCAGCAGCTTGGATCTCACGATTGGGTCCAGCTCCTACGAGCAGTACTTC	CASSLDLTIGSSSYEQYF	few	TRBJ2-7	.	18	TRBV5-1
TGCAGTAACCGGCCCCTCTTGGCCTACAATGAGCAGTTCTTC	CSNRPLLAYNEQFF	many	TRBJ2-1	.	14	TRBV20-1
TGTGCCAGCACGAAGGGACAGACTAACACTGAAGCTTTCTTT	CASTKGQTNTEAFF	.	TRBJ1-1	TRBD1	14	TRBV6-6
TGTGCCAGCAGCTTTGGGGGAGGGGGAGGCACTGAAGCTTTCTTT	CASSFGGGGGTEAFF	.	TRBJ1-1	.	15	TRBV7-3
TGTGCCACCTCGGACGGGGTTGTCGAGCAGTACTTC	CATSDGVVEQYF	.	TRBJ2-7	.	12	TRBV27
TGTGCCAGCAGCAAATCTCAGGGACTAGCGGGAGTCACAGATACGCAGTATTTT	CASSKSQGLAGVTDTQYF	.	TRBJ2-3	TRBD2	18	TRBV28